Listed here are 27 T cell receptor beta chains from one sample, sequenced in a study of blood T cells in healthy people across ages. Alongside a J-beta primer mix, a sample-barcoded 5' primer served in a second PCR lasting 7 to 11 cycles. A single record per CDR3 protein comes from TCRdb applying MiXCR to the 5' RACE reads. Altogether roughly 800,000 distinct CDR3 sequences are present, roughly 50% being singletons, with the ten largest covering roughly 40%. Input material: blood. These receptors were collected from a man at least 80 years old in good health.

V usage is TRBV5-1 and J usage is TRBJ2-1; 7 bases fit TRBD2. CDR3 length: 16 residues. Losses at the gene ends were 0 bases for V and 3 bases for J; bases not matched to a gene: 6. Germline loops: CDR1 SGHRS, CDR2 YFSETQ. In DNA, the CDR3 is TGCGCCAGCAGCTTGGAGACGGGAGGAAACTACAATGAGCAGTTCTTC. Translation gives CASSLETGGNYNEQFF.

This clonotype was recorded once. The genes are TRBV21-1 and TRBJ1-4; the table's TRBD1 call for D was not verified on the DNA. TRBV21-1 represents a pseudogene. CDR3 size: 16 residues. The CDR3 loop is CASSNRDRGTNEKLFF. CDR3 nucleotides: TGTGCCAGCAGCAACCGGGACAGGGGAACTAATGAAAAACTGTTTTTT.

This clonotype turned up a few times. The junction departs from germline at one end; a sequencing error may be responsible. CDR3 protein: CASSPQGAYNEQFF. The CDR3 region has the DNA TGTGCCAGCTCTCCACAGGGGGCTTACAATGAGCAGTTCTTC. The V gene is TRBV18, the J gene TRBJ2-1; TRBD1 aligns across 9 bases. CDR3 length: 14 amino acids. Germline CDR1 and CDR2: KGHSH and LQKENI.

The V and J genes are TRBV7-9 and TRBJ1-2, with a possible D match to TRBD1 (6 bases). In germline, CDR1 is SEHNR, CDR2 FQNEAQ (reference sequence). With 2 bases removed from V and 2 bases from J, the gap between germline ends came to 12 bases. The CDR3 spans 15 residues. CDR3 sequence reads: CASSLRAGVNYGYTF. In DNA form, the CDR3 reads TGTGCCAGCAGCTTACGGGCAGGGGTAAACTATGGCTACACCTTC.

This rearrangement joins TRBV28 to TRBJ2-3, with D tentatively TRBD1 or TRBD2 (5 bases each). V was trimmed by 0 bases and J by 2 bases, leaving 9 bases between them. The CDR3 length is 15 residues. Germline values: CDR1 MDHEN, CDR2 SYDVKM. The DNA of the CDR3 is TGTGCCAGCAGTTTATGGGGGGTAAACACAGATACGCAGTATTTT. As protein: CASSLWGVNTDTQYF.

The chain joins TRBV5-1 to TRBJ2-1; TRBD2 matches 8 bases. CDR1 and CDR2 (germline): SGHRS, YFSETQ. V trimming: 1 base; J trimming: 3 bases; junction bases outside the gene matches: 6. The CDR3 extends over 16 amino acids. CDR3 nucleotides: TGCGCCAGCAGCTTGCTTAGCGGGGCCCTCTACAATGAGCAGTTCTTC. This gives the protein CASSLLSGALYNEQFF.

Only a few counts were recorded for this clonotype. V is TRBV5-1 and J is TRBJ1-2, with TRBD1 as a possible D gene (6 bases). Per germline, CDR1 SGHRS and CDR2 YFSETQ. The CDR3 spans 12 residues. V lost 8 bases and J 7 bases, leaving 15 bases between the germline ends. The CDR3 DNA reads as TGCGCCAGTAATACAGGGAACGGTGGCTACACCTTC. Translation: CASNTGNGGYTF.

V usage is TRBV12-3 or TRBV12-4 and J usage is TRBJ2-4; D is possibly TRBD1 or TRBD2 (5 bases each). Trimming stripped 2 bases from V and 13 bases from J, with 27 bases between. The CDR3 is made up of 17 amino acids. CDR3 loop: CASSLWQGLGGFLQQYF. CDR3 nucleotides: TGTGCCAGCAGTTTATGGCAGGGCCTTGGGGGATTCCTTCAGCAGTACTTC.

This clonotype occurred a few times. DNA of the CDR3: TGCAGTGCACTCGGACTGGCGGGAGTCTACAATGAGCAGTTCTTC. It yields the protein CSALGLAGVYNEQFF. The chain uses TRBV20-1 and TRBJ2-1, with 7 bases identical to TRBD2. Germline V CDR1 and CDR2: DFQATT, SNEGSKA (reference sequence). The V and J ends lost 6 bases and 3 bases, in that order; junction bases with no gene match: 11. This CDR3 is built from 15 residues.

In DNA form, the CDR3 reads TGTGCCAGCAGCCAAGCTTCCGGCCAGGGGGGATGGAAGACCCAGTACTTC. Its translation is CASSQASGQGGWKTQYF. This chain connects TRBV3-1 to TRBJ2-7; TRBD1 is a possible D gene (7 bases). The DNA matches TRBJ2-5 better at its end, which makes the J call doubtful. Per germline, CDR1 LGHDT and CDR2 YNNKEL (reference sequence). This CDR3 spans 17 amino acids.

The rearrangement links TRBV5-4 to TRBJ2-7, with D hard to call. The germline V gene has CDR1 SGHNT and CDR2 YYREEE (reference sequence). The CDR3 sequence is 13 residues long. Trimming stripped 4 bases from V and 7 bases from J, with 15 bases between. CDR3 in amino acids: CASSLHNSEEQYF. As DNA, the CDR3 is TGTGCCAGCAGCCTCCACAACTCCGAGGAGCAGTACTTC.

The table lists this clonotype with a few counts. Compared with germline, one end of the junction differs, possibly owing to a read error. This chain uses TRBV5-1 with TRBJ2-7; D unresolved. The CDR3 runs 12 residues. Germline V gives CDR1 SGHRS, CDR2 YFSETQ. CDR3 in DNA: TGTGCCAGCAGCTTAGATTTCTACGAGCAGTACTTC. Its protein product is CASSLDFYEQYF.

V and J are TRBV9 and TRBJ1-2, with a possible D match to TRBD1 (6 bases). Germline CDR1 SGDLS, CDR2 YYNGEE. Deletions cut 6 bases from V and 8 bases from J, with 11 bases between. CDR3 length: 11 amino acids. The CDR3 spells CASKNRDGYTF. Written as DNA, the CDR3 is TGTGCCAGCAAAAACAGGGACGGCTACACCTTC.

V is TRBV7-8 and J is TRBJ2-5; D is possibly TRBD1 (6 bases). Trimming shortened V by 5 bases and J by 11 bases, and 21 bases separated the two germline ends. Germline V gene sequence: CDR1 SGHVS, CDR2 FQNEAQ. The CDR3 runs to 14 residues. The CDR3 sequence: CASSTGQLKGIQYF. As DNA, the CDR3 is TGTGCCAGCAGCACAGGACAGCTCAAAGGGATTCAGTACTTC.

This clonotype came up a few times. A much larger clone is a single base away; this may be a read error. The chain is built from TRBV25-1 and TRBJ2-3; weak D call: TRBD1 (6 bases). The CDR3 sequence is 14 residues long. Germline V gene sequence: CDR1 MGHDK, CDR2 SYGVNS. Trimming took 3 bases from V and 11 from J, leaving 18 bases between them. This CDR3 reads CASSDSRGKVGQYF. CDR3 sequence (DNA): TGTGCCAGCAGTGATAGCAGGGGAAAGGTGGGGCAGTATTTT.

The V and J genes are TRBV20-1 and TRBJ2-7, with 7 bases fitting TRBD2. The junction had 5 bases not matched to a gene; V was cut back by 3 bases and J by 3 bases. The germline V gene has CDR1 DFQATT and CDR2 SNEGSKA (reference sequence). The CDR3 sequence is 13 residues long. The CDR3 loop is CSASSGLLYEQYF. The CDR3 DNA reads TGCAGTGCTAGTAGCGGGCTCCTCTACGAGCAGTACTTC.

This chain connects TRBV9 to TRBJ2-7, with 9 bases that match TRBD1. Germline assignment: CDR1 SGDLS and CDR2 YYNGEE. The CDR3 totals 13 residues. V gave up 4 bases and J gave up 7 bases; unmatched junction bases: 6. As DNA, the CDR3 is TGTGCCAGCAGCTCGAGGGACAGGGAAGAGCAGTACTTC. It translates to CASSSRDREEQYF.

In its sample, this clonotype was seen a few times. The chain couples TRBV10-3 to TRBJ1-2; weak D call: TRBD1 (6 bases). V was pared by 10 bases and J by 3 bases, with 12 bases between. Germline loops: CDR1 ENHRY, CDR2 SYGVKD. The CDR3 runs 12 residues. The CDR3 loop is CATKGGDYGYTF. The CDR3 bases are TGTGCCACGAAAGGGGGGGACTATGGCTACACCTTC.

The CDR3 DNA reads TGTGCCATCAGTGAGTCTAGCGGGAGCTACAATGAGCAGTTCTTC. Its translation: CAISESSGSYNEQFF. V is TRBV10-3 and J is TRBJ2-1, with 9 bases matching TRBD2. The CDR3 loop spans 15 amino acids. CDR1 and CDR2 (germline): ENHRY, SYGVKD. V lost 0 bases and J lost 3; bases outside the gene matches: 0.

The chain has TRBV28 and TRBJ2-7; 9 positions agree with TRBD1. After removal of 6 bases from V and 4 bases from J, the junction contained 10 bases not matched to a gene. CDR1 is MDHEN, CDR2 SYDVKM, per germline. The CDR3 totals 15 residues. CDR3 loop: CASRTGGVPTYEQYF. The CDR3 coding sequence is TGTGCCAGCAGAACAGGGGGCGTCCCTACTTACGAGCAGTACTTC.

The chain joins TRBV10-3 to TRBJ2-1, with a tentative D call TRBD2 (7 bases). The germline V gene has CDR1 ENHRY and CDR2 SYGVKD. CDR3 size: 15 residues. Trimming removed 4 bases at V and 7 bases at J, with 17 bases between. This CDR3 is CAISGGGGSGNEQFF. The CDR3 DNA reads TGTGCCATCAGTGGAGGAGGGGGTAGCGGGAATGAGCAGTTCTTC.

The chain links TRBV5-1 to TRBJ2-1; D is unclear. Between the trimmed V and J ends, which lost 1 base and 4 bases, there was a span of 9 bases. CDR3 length: 14 amino acids. Germline V gives CDR1 SGHRS, CDR2 YFSETQ. In DNA form, the CDR3 reads TGCGCCAGCAGCTTGTCTACCGGGTACAATGAGCAGTTCTTC. This codes for CASSLSTGYNEQFF.

The gene calls are TRBV24-1 and TRBJ2-1, with 12 bases identical to TRBD2. Germline loops: CDR1 KGHDR, CDR2 SFDVKD. The CDR3 is made up of 15 amino acids. V trimming: 11 bases; J trimming: 8 bases; junction bases outside the gene matches: 12. CDR3 sequence: CAISGLAGRTDEQFF. The CDR3 region has the DNA TGTGCCATATCGGGACTAGCGGGCAGAACCGATGAGCAGTTCTTC.

The rearrangement joins TRBV10-3 to TRBJ2-2; D not certain. CDR1 and CDR2 from the germline V gene are ENHRY and SYGVKD. This CDR3 region has 16 residues. Trimming cost V 4 bases and J 0 bases, with 12 bases left between them. CDR3 sequence (DNA): TGTGCCATCAGTGGCCCTAGTCTGGCGAACACCGGGGAGCTGTTTTTT. Its translation is CAISGPSLANTGELFF.

This chain uses TRBV5-1 with TRBJ1-1, with TRBD1 as a possible D gene (6 bases). CDR3 length: 15 amino acids. The V end was cut by 4 bases, the J end by 1 base, with 14 bases between. Germline CDR1 and CDR2: SGHRS and YFSETQ. CDR3 residues: CASSIAQGANTEAFF. The CDR3 DNA sequence: TGCGCCAGCAGCATCGCACAGGGAGCGAACACTGAAGCTTTCTTT.

This clonotype appeared once. The V call is TRBV5-1, the J call TRBJ2-1, with D tentatively TRBD2 (6 bases). The CDR3 runs 16 residues. The V gene's germline CDR1 is SGHRS and CDR2 YFSETQ. Between the trimmed V and J ends, which lost 4 bases and 7 bases, there was a span of 21 bases. The CDR3 DNA sequence: TGCGCCAGCAGCCTCCCCGGGACTGGGGGAAGTAATGAGCAGTTCTTC. Translating gives CASSLPGTGGSNEQFF.

The gene calls are TRBV11-2 and TRBJ2-7; 7 positions match TRBD2. CDR1 SGHAT and CDR2 FQNNGV come from the germline V gene. Unmatched junction bases numbered 17, after V lost 2 bases and J lost 10 bases. The CDR3 loop spans 16 amino acids. CDR3 amino acids: CASSLSPQGREGQQYF. The CDR3, as DNA: TGTGCCAGCAGCTTAAGTCCGCAGGGTAGGGAGGGGCAACAGTACTTC.